Listed below are T cell receptor beta chains from one sample, sequenced in a study of CD8+CD57+ T cells in acquired aplastic anemia. TCRdb independently ran MiXCR on the reads; one entry per CDR3 protein. The sample contains 95,000 to 150,000 distinct CDR3 sequences, roughly 55% of which appear only once. The source material was sorted CD4+, CD8+, or CD8+CD57+ T cells (not recorded which) from PBMCs. All receptors derive from a human donor with aplastic anemia. The CDR3 runs from the conserved cysteine through the conserved F or W. The D gene is left open where the match is weak. Only some rows state a clone size, as once, few, many or a class for expanded clones.

cdr3_nt cdr3_aa clone_size d_call j_call v_call
TGTGCCATCGCCCCGGGGACAGGGTACTACGAGCAGTACTTC CAIAPGTGYYEQYF . TRBD1 TRBJ2-7 TRBV2
TGTGCCAGCAGTGAGGAGGTGTATGGTGAGCAGTTCTTC CASSEEVYGEQFF once . TRBJ2-1 TRBV6-4
TGTGCCAGCAGCTCAAGGGGGGAGCTGTTTTTT CASSSRGELFF . . TRBJ2-2 TRBV7-6
TGTGCCACCAGCAGAGTGGAGGGAGGGAACACTGAAGCTTTCTTT CATSRVEGGNTEAFF few . TRBJ1-1 TRBV15
TGTGCCAGTAGTATCCAGGCCTATGGCTACACCTTC CASSIQAYGYTF few . TRBJ1-2 TRBV19
TGCGCCAGCAGCCAAGGGGGGTCTCCGGGTCTCAGCTCCTACAATGAGCAGTTCTTC CASSQGGSPGLSSYNEQFF . . TRBJ2-1 TRBV4-1
TGCAGTGCTAGAGTGCCTAGCGGGGCATCCTACGAGCAGTACTTC CSARVPSGASYEQYF . TRBD2 TRBJ2-7 TRBV20-1
TGTGCCAGCAGCTCCCGCCGGACAGGATTCTACGAGCAGTACTTC CASSSRRTGFYEQYF many TRBD1 TRBJ2-7 TRBV13
TGTGCCAGCAGCCTCCCTGAGGGGGGCGACACCCATTTGAACGAGCAGTACTTC CASSLPEGGDTHLNEQYF few . TRBJ2-7 TRBV12-1
TGTGCCAGCAGCGTAGAAGCAGGGGGTGGCTACACCTTC CASSVEAGGGYTF . TRBD1 TRBJ1-2 TRBV9
TGTGCCAGTAGTTTGAAGGGGGATATCTACGAGCAGTACTTC CASSLKGDIYEQYF . . TRBJ2-7 TRBV19
TGTGCCAGCAGTGTTGGGACACTACGGTCGCAGTACTTC CASSVGTLRSQYF . . TRBJ2-7 TRBV25-1
TGTGCCATCAGCACAGGGCTCGACACTGAAGCTTTCTTT CAISTGLDTEAFF . . TRBJ1-1 TRBV10-3
TGTGCCACCAGCAGAGATGGGACAGGGCTTTCTGAGCAGTTCTTC CATSRDGTGLSEQFF . TRBD1 TRBJ2-1 TRBV15
TGTGCCAGTAGTCGTGCAACTAATGAAAAACTGTTTTTT CASSRATNEKLFF . . TRBJ1-4 TRBV19
TGTGCCAGCAGTGAATCAGGTAGCAATCAGCCCCAGCATTTT CASSESGSNQPQHF . . TRBJ1-5 TRBV10-3
TGTGCCACCAGTGTCCGGACCGCGGAGGTTTGCGAGCAGTACTTC CATSVRTAEVCEQYF . . TRBJ2-7 TRBV24-1
TGTGCCTCACGGACGGACGCCTACGAGCAGTGCTTC CASRTDAYEQCF . . TRBJ2-7 TRBV2
TGCAGTGCTAGAGATTACGGGACGAATCATTACGAGCAGTACTTC CSARDYGTNHYEQYF few . TRBJ2-7 TRBV20-1
TGTGCCAGCAGTCCCGACACCGGGGGTCAGCCCCAGCATTTT CASSPDTGGQPQHF . . TRBJ1-5 TRBV27
TGTGCCAGCAGCCAAGTTAGCGGGGGGGCGGCCGAGCAGTACTTC CASSQVSGGAAEQYF . TRBD2 TRBJ2-7 TRBV3-1
TGTGCCAGCAGGGGTAAAACTGAAGCTTTCTTT CASRGKTEAFF many . TRBJ1-1 TRBV2
TGTGCCAGCAGCCTCCTCCTCGGAGAGACCCAGTACTTC CASSLLLGETQYF . . TRBJ2-5 TRBV7-8
TGCAGTGCTAGAGATGAGGAGTTTGGGACCCAGTACTTC CSARDEEFGTQYF many . TRBJ2-5 TRBV20-1
TGCAGCGCTAAGGGGACAGCGTTCTACGAGCAGTACTTC CSAKGTAFYEQYF . TRBD1 TRBJ2-7 TRBV20-1
TGTGCCAGCCGTCGGGGGGTTCGCGAGCAGTACTTC CASRRGVREQYF . TRBD2 TRBJ2-7 TRBV27
TGCGCCAGCAGCCGAGGGACAGGTCATTTAGGGGAGCAGTACTTC CASSRGTGHLGEQYF . TRBD1 TRBJ2-7 TRBV4-1
TGTGCTAGTGGTTTGGCCGAACAGTTCCGGGACAGGGGACCGTGGGAGCTGTTTTTT CASGLAEQFRDRGPWELFF few TRBD1 TRBJ2-2 TRBV12-5
TGTGCTAGCAGCTTAGGGACAGGGACCCAAGAGACCCAGTACTTC CASSLGTGTQETQYF . TRBD1 TRBJ2-5 TRBV7-7
TGCAGTGCCGAACCGGGACAGGGACAAGAGACCCAGTACTTC CSAEPGQGQETQYF few TRBD1 TRBJ2-5 TRBV20-1
TGCAGTGCTAGAGACCGAGGGGTGAGCACAGATACGCAGTATTTT CSARDRGVSTDTQYF many . TRBJ2-3 TRBV20-1
TGTGCCACCAGCAGTGGACCCGCCTCACCCCTCCACTTT CATSSGPASPLHF . . TRBJ1-6 TRBV15
TGTGCCAGCAGTTACTTGGAGGGCTCCTACGAGCAGTACTTC CASSYLEGSYEQYF . . TRBJ2-7 TRBV12-3/TRBV12-4
TGTGCCACCAGCAGCTCTCGGGGGTACGAGGCAGATACGCAGTATTTT CATSSSRGYEADTQYF . . TRBJ2-3 TRBV15
TGTGCCACCAGCAGCCCCGTCCATGAGCAGTTCTTC CATSSPVHEQFF . . TRBJ2-1 TRBV15
TGTGCCAGTAGTATCATCGGGGGCGCAACTAATGAAAAACTGTTTTTT CASSIIGGATNEKLFF many . TRBJ1-4 TRBV19
TGTGCCAGCATTGGGCAGGGGGCGAGGGGTGAAAAACTGTTTTTT CASIGQGARGEKLFF . TRBD1 TRBJ1-4 TRBV2
TGTGCCAGCAGCCTCTGGACCCTCGGGGAGACCCAGTACTTC CASSLWTLGETQYF few . TRBJ2-5 TRBV7-8
TGTGCCACCAGCAGCTTGGTATTGGGGACCAGCTCTGGGGCCAACGTCCTGACTTTC CATSSLVLGTSSGANVLTF . . TRBJ2-6 TRBV15
TGTGCCAGTAATCCTAGAAGAGGCTACGAGCAGTACTTC CASNPRRGYEQYF . . TRBJ2-7 TRBV19
TGTGCCAGCAGCCAAGAGTGGCAGGTCGTCGATGAGCAGTTCTTC CASSQEWQVVDEQFF few . TRBJ2-1 TRBV3-1
TGTGCCAGTAGTACCGGACGGCTTGAAGCTTTCTTT CASSTGRLEAFF . . TRBJ1-1 TRBV19
TGTGCCACCAGCGGCGCAGGGTGGCGAACTGAAGCTTTCTTT CATSGAGWRTEAFF once . TRBJ1-1 TRBV15
TGTGCCAGTAGTCTTCCCTCCGGGACACCCTATGGCTACACCTTC CASSLPSGTPYGYTF few . TRBJ1-2 TRBV19
TGTGCCAGCAGCCTTGGACAGGGACCCGCTGAAAGAGAGCAGTACTTC CASSLGQGPAEREQYF many TRBD1 TRBJ2-7 TRBV7-2
TGCAGTGCTCCGACCGACGGAGACACTGAAGCTTTCTTT CSAPTDGDTEAFF . . TRBJ1-1 TRBV20-1
TGTGCCAGCAGCAGAAATGGGTGGGAGCAGTACTTC CASSRNGWEQYF few . TRBJ2-7 TRBV7-9
TGTGCCAGCAGCGTTAAGACAGTCGACTACGAGCAGTACTTC CASSVKTVDYEQYF many . TRBJ2-7 TRBV9
TGTGCCAGCAGCCACGGGGGGGAAGGTTCCGGTGGCAATCAGCCCCAGCATTTT CASSHGGEGSGGNQPQHF few . TRBJ1-5 TRBV3-1
TGCAGTGCTAGAGATCCAAGTAGCGGGACAGATACGCAGTATTTT CSARDPSSGTDTQYF . TRBD2 TRBJ2-3 TRBV20-1
TGCAGTGCTAGGGGGACTAGCGGTTACAATGAGCAGTTCTTC CSARGTSGYNEQFF . TRBD2 TRBJ2-1 TRBV20-1
TGTGCCAGCAGGGTCCCAGGTACCCCTAACACCTTC CASRVPGTPNTF . . TRBJ1-2 TRBV12-3/TRBV12-4
TGTGCCAGCAGTTACACTGGTGAGGCGGGAGGCTACGAGCAGTACTTC CASSYTGEAGGYEQYF many TRBD2 TRBJ2-7 TRBV6-5
TGTGCCACCAGTCTGGGACAGGGGCAATATCAGCCCCAGCATTTT CATSLGQGQYQPQHF many TRBD1 TRBJ1-5 TRBV15
TGCGCCAGCAGCCCAAATAGGGGTGAGCAGTTCTTC CASSPNRGEQFF many . TRBJ2-1 TRBV4-1
TGTGCCAGCAGCTTGGAGAGGGACATGACCACTGAAGCTTTCTTT CASSLERDMTTEAFF . . TRBJ1-1 TRBV5-4